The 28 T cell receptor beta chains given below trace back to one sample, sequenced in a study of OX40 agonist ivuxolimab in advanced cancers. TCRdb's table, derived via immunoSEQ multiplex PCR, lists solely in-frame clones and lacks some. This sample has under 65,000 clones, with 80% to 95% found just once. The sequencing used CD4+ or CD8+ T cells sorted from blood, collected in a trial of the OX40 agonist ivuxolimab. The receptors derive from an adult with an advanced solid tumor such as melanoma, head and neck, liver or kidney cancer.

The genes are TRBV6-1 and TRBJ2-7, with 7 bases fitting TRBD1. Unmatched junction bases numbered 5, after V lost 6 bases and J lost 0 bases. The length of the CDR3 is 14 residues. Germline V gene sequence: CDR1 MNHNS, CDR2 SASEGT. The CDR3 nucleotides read TGTGCCAGCAGCCGGGACAGTAGCTCCTACGAGCAGTACTTC. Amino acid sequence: CASSRDSSSYEQYF.

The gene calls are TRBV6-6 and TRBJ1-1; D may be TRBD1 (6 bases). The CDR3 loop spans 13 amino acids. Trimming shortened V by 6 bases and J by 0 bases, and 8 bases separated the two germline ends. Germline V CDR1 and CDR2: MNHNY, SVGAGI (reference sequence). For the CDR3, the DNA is TGTGCCAGCAGCGGACAGCTGAACACTGAAGCTTTCTTT. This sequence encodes CASSGQLNTEAFF.

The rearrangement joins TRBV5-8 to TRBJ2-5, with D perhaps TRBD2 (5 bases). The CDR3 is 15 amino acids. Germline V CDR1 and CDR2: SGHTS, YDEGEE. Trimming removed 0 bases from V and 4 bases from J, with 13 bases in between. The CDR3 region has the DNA TGTGCCAGCAGCTTGGCCCGGGGTTCCAGAGAGACCCAGTACTTC. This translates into CASSLARGSRETQYF.

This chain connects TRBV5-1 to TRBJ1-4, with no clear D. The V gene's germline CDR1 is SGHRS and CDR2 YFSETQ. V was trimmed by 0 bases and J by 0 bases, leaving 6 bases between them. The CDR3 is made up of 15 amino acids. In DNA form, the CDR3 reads TGCGCCAGCAGCTTGGTGGGAGCAACTAATGAAAAACTGTTTTTT. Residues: CASSLVGATNEKLFF.

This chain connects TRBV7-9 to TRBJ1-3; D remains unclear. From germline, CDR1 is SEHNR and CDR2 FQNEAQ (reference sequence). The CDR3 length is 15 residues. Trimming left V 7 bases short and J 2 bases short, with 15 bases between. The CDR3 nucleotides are TGTGCCAGCACCGCAGCTAGGGTACCTGGAAACACCATATATTTT. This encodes CASTAARVPGNTIYF.

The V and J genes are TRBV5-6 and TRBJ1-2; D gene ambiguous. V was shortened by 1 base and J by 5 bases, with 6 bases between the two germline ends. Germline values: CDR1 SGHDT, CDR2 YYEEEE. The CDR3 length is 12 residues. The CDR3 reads CASSLWGYGYTF. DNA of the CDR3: TGTGCCAGCAGCTTGTGGGGTTATGGCTACACCTTC.

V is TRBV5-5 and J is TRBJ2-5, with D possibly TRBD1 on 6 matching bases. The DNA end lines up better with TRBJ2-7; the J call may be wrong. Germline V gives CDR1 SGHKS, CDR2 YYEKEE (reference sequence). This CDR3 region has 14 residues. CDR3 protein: CASSSHRVGYEQYF. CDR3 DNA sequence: TGTGCCAGCAGCTCCCACAGGGTAGGATACGAGCAGTACTTC.

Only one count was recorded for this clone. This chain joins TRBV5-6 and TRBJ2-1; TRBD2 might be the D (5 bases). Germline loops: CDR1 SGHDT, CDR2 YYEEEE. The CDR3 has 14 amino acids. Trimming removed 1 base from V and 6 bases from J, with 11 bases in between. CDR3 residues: CASSLLSGSNEQFF. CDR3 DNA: TGTGCCAGCAGCTTGTTATCGGGAAGCAATGAGCAGTTCTTC.

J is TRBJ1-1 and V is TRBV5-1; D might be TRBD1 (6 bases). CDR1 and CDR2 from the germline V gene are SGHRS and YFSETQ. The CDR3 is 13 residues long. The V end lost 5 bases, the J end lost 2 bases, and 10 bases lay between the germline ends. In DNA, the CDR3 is TGCGCCAGCAGTCAGGGGCTAAACACTGAAGCTTTCTTT. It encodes CASSQGLNTEAFF.

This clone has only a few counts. CDR3 DNA sequence: TGCAGCGCCGGACAGAACTATGGCTACACCTTC. Its translation is CSAGQNYGYTF. V is TRBV29-1 and J is TRBJ1-2; D is possibly TRBD1 (6 bases). CDR1 is SQVTM and CDR2 is ANQGSEA in the germline V gene. V lost 7 bases, J lost 2 bases, and 8 bases lay in between. The CDR3 sequence is 11 residues long.

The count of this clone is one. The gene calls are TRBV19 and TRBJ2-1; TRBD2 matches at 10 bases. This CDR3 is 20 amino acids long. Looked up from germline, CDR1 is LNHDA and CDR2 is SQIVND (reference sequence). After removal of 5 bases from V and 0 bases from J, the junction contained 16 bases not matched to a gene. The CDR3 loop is CASSSSGGGSRTTSYNEQFF. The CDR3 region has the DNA TGTGCCAGTAGTTCCAGCGGGGGGGGCAGTCGGACAACCTCCTACAATGAGCAGTTCTTC.

DNA for the CDR3: TGTGCCACCAGCAGAGATCCGGACACCGGGGAGCTGTTTTTT. Translation gives CATSRDPDTGELFF. This chain connects TRBV15 to TRBJ2-2; D call uncertain. Trimming shortened V by 0 bases and J by 3 bases, and 5 bases separated the two germline ends. The CDR3 has 14 residues. CDR1 and CDR2 (germline): LNHNV, YYDKDF (reference sequence).

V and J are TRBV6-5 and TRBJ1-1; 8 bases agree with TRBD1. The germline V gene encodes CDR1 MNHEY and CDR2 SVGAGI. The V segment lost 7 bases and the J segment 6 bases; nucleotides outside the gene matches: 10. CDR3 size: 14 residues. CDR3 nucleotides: TGTGCCAGCATCAAAACAGGGGGGGTTTCTGAAGCTTTCTTT. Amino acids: CASIKTGGVSEAFF.

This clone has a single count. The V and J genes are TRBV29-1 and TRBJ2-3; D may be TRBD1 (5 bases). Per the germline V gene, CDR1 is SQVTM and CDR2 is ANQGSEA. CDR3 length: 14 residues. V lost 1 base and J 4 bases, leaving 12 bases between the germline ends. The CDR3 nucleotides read TGCAGCGTTGAAGGCAGGGAACCCCCAGATACGCAGTATTTT. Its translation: CSVEGREPPDTQYF.

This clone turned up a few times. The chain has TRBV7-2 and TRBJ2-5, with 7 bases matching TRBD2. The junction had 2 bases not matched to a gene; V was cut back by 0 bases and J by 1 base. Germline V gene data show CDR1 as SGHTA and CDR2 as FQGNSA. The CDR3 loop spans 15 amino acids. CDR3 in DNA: TGTGCCAGCAGCTTAGCATGGGAGGGCCAAGAGACCCAGTACTTC. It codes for CASSLAWEGQETQYF.

The CDR3 DNA is TGTGCCAGCAAGGCGGCTCCATGGACAGATACGCAGTATTTT. Encoded protein: CASKAAPWTDTQYF. This sequence joins TRBV27 and TRBJ2-3; D remains ambiguous. The CDR3 extends over 14 amino acids. Germline-derived CDR1 and CDR2 are MNHEY and SMNVEV (reference sequence). With 7 bases removed from V and 3 bases from J, the gap between germline ends came to 14 bases.

CDR3 nucleotide sequence: TGTGCCAGCAGCTTATACCTAAACTACGAGCAGTACTTC. The encoded protein is CASSLYLNYEQYF. The rearrangement joins TRBV5-6 to TRBJ2-7; D unclear. The CDR3 is made up of 13 amino acids. The germline CDR1 and CDR2 sequences are SGHDT and YYEEEE. V was trimmed by 2 bases and J by 3 bases, leaving 9 bases between them.

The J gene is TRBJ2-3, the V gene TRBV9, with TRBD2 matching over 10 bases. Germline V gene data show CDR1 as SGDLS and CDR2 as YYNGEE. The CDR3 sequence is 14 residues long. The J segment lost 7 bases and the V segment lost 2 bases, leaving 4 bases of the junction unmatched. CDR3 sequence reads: CASSVGTSENTQYF. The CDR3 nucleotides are TGTGCCAGCAGCGTTGGGACTAGCGAGAATACGCAGTATTTT.

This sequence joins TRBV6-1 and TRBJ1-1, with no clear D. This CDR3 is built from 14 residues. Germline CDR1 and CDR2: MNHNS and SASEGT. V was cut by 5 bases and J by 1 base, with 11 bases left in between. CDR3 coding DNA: TGTGCCAGCAGTTGGAGAAACCCGAACACTGAAGCTTTCTTT. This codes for CASSWRNPNTEAFF.

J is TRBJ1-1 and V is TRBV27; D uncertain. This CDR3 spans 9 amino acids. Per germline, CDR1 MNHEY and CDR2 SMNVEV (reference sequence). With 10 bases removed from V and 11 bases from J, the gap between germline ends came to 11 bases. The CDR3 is CATPDRAFF. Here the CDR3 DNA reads TGTGCCACACCGGACCGGGCTTTCTTT.

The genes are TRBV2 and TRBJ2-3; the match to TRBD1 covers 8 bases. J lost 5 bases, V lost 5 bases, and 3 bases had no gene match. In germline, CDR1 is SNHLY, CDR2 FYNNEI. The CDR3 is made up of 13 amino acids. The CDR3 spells CASSYRGRDTQYF. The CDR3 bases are TGTGCCAGCAGTTACAGGGGGAGAGATACGCAGTATTTT.

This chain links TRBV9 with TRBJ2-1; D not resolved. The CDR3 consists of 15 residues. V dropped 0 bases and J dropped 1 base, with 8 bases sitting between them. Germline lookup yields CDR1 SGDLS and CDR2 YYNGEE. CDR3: CASSVDLLSYNEQFF. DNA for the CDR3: TGTGCCAGCAGCGTAGACTTACTTTCCTACAATGAGCAGTTCTTC.

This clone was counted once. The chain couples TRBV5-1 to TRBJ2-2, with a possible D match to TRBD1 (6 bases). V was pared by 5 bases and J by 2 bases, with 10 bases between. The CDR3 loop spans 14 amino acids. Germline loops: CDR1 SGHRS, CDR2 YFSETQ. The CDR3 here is CASREDSNTGELFF. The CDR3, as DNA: TGCGCCAGCAGAGAGGACAGCAACACCGGGGAGCTGTTTTTT.

CDR3 in amino acids: CASRQTDANQPQHF. The DNA for the CDR3 is TGTGCCTCCCGACAGACTGACGCCAATCAGCCCCAGCATTTT. The chain is built from TRBV6-6 and TRBJ1-5; a possible D gene is TRBD1 (5 bases). Trimming removed 11 bases at V and 3 bases at J, with 17 bases between. Germline CDR1 and CDR2: MNHNY and SVGAGI (reference sequence). The CDR3 has 14 amino acids.

The CDR3 protein is CASSTGQRNEKLFF. The DNA of the CDR3 is TGCGCCAGCAGCACGGGACAGCGGAATGAAAAACTGTTTTTT. The gene calls are TRBV5-1 and TRBJ1-4, with 7 bases that match TRBD1. Trimming cost V 4 bases and J 5 bases; bases outside gene matches: 5. CDR3 length equals 14 residues. Germline values: CDR1 SGHRS, CDR2 YFSETQ. Using reference TRBV5-1 and TRBJ1-4 for the parts outside the CDR3, the full variable domain is KAGVTQTPRYLIKTRGQQVTLSCSPISGHRSVSWYQQTPGQGLQFLFEYFSETQRNKGNFPGRFSGRQFSNSRSEMNVSTLELGDSALYLCASSTGQRNEKLFFGSGTQLSVL.

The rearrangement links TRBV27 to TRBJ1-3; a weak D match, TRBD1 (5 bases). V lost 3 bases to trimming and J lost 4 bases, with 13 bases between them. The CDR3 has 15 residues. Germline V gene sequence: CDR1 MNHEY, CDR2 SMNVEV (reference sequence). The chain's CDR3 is CASSFGRGAGNTIYF. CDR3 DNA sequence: TGTGCCAGCAGTTTTGGGAGGGGAGCGGGAAACACCATATATTTT.

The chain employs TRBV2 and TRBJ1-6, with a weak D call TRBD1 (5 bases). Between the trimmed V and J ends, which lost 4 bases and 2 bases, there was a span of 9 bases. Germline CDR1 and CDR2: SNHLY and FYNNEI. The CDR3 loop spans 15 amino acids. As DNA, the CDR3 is TGTGCCAGCAGTGTAGGGGACGCCTATAATTCACCCCTCCACTTT. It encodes CASSVGDAYNSPLHF.

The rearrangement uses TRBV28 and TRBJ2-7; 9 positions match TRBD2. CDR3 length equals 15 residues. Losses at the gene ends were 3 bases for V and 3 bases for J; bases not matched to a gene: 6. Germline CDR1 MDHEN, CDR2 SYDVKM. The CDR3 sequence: CASSFPLAGIYEQYF. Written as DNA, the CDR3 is TGTGCCAGCAGTTTTCCCCTAGCGGGGATCTACGAGCAGTACTTC.